The clone carrying this T cell receptor beta chain was observed at least ten times. The data originate from a study of Graves' ophthalmopathy and Graves' hyperthyroidism. Other autoimmune diseases, uncontrolled infections, pregnancy or lactation excluded patients from enrollment. Amplification of TCR beta CDR3 regions used RNA transcripts. In the first round, RT-PCR was carried out with HTBI primers, and a multiplex PCR formed the second round. TCRdb fed the multiplex PCR reads into MiXCR, producing one record per CDR3 protein. The data contain about 370,000 distinct CDR3 sequences, roughly a sixth of them singletons. Germline values: CDR1 SQVTM, CDR2 ANQGSEA. The V gene lost 0 bases and the J gene lost 0 bases, with 8 bases spanning the gap. CDR3 length equals 14 residues.

The sequence was collected from an adult woman with stable Graves' hyperthyroidism. The specimen sequenced was peripheral blood. V usage is TRBV29-1 and J usage is TRBJ2-5; D unresolved. CDR3 in amino acids: CSVEEDGHQETQYF. For the CDR3, the DNA is TGCAGCGTTGAAGAAGACGGCCACCAAGAGACCCAGTACTTC.